One sample yielded the 2 T cell receptor beta chains listed below, sequenced in a study of naive and memory T cell subsets. Ligated cDNA underwent four rounds of PCR with nested alpha and beta constant region primers and SP2. TCRdb re-called the 5' RACE reads with MiXCR, one entry per CDR3 protein. The data hold 30,000 to 40,000 distinct CDR3 sequences, with 15% to 20% observed a single time. An oligonucleotide containing a UMI was ligated to the 3' end of TCR cDNA. The receptors come from a female donor in good health.

This chain connects TRBV29-1 to TRBJ1-2; D unresolved. Germline lookup yields CDR1 SQVTM and CDR2 ANQGSEA. The CDR3 covers 14 residues. V was trimmed by 8 bases and J by 0 bases, leaving 16 bases between them. CDR3 sequence reads: CSTDPPGSNYGYTF. CDR3 in DNA: TGCAGCACGGATCCGCCGGGGTCTAACTATGGCTACACCTTC.

Many counts were recorded for this clonotype. The CDR3 DNA is TGTGCCAGCAGTCGACACGACCCAAACTATGGCTACACCTTC. This gives the protein CASSRHDPNYGYTF. The chain employs TRBV5-5 and TRBJ1-2; the D is unclear. The CDR3 has 14 residues. V lost 5 bases, J lost 2 bases, and 13 bases lay in between. The V gene's germline CDR1 is SGHKS and CDR2 YYEKEE (reference sequence).